This T cell receptor beta chain was captured in a study of shared clonotypes between healthy human individuals (dated by TCRdb to 2020 to 2022). Some background on the complete study: The cohort comprised two women and a few men aged 18 to 49 years. Libraries were prepared and TCR repertoires were sequenced by different laboratories using diverse techniques, in order to increase sequencing depth and limit assay-specific biases. To estimate repertoire size and how much clonotypes are shared between individuals, the study performed deep sequencing of blood TCR repertoires from about 5 healthy adults. Each donor's leukapheresis produced roughly between roughly 0.85 and 10 billion PBMCs. For each donor, CD4 naive and CD4 memory were each run on three plates, CD8 naive on two plates, and CD8 memory on one plate. Overall study results and their limits: Across several donors, around 5% of naive CD4, approximately 4% of naive CD8, 2.3% of memory CD4, and approximately 0.4% of memory CD8 clonotypes were shared. The genetic and exposure-history diversity represented was limited by the small number of donors. Incomplete sequencing was indicated by rarefaction of sorted-subset datasets, despite the large sequencing depth. Pairwise subsampling led to the expectation that sequencing depth would affect the degree of clonotype sharing among donors. Sampling was restricted to blood, and TCR repertoires in tissues likely differ from the TCR repertoires found in blood. Clonotypes shared by all four sorted-subset donors showed higher generation probabilities than non-shared clonotypes. Estimated clonotype richness was generally larger for naive than for memory subsets.

Worth noting for this clone: This clone's antigen is unknown. No quality values exist for individual bases; no much larger clone is one base distant.

Healthy HIV-negative adults with no recently reported acute infections or vaccinations were included as donors. Every donor was a Caucasian adult living in Nashville, Tennessee, USA. Magnetic negative selection was used to enrich CD4+ T cells, after which naive cells were positively selected on CD45RA and the negative fraction became the memory subset. Blood was obtained by leukapheresis, after which PBMCs were separated by Ficoll-Histopaque density gradient centrifugation and cryopreserved in liquid nitrogen vapor phase. Analytical flow cytometry was used to check the purity and quantity of every magnetically sorted T cell population. Each sorted fraction had its genomic DNA isolated and then quantified by UV absorbance on a Nanodrop 2000c. According to the germline V gene, CDR1 reads ENHRY and CDR2 reads SYGVKD. The CDR3 has 17 amino acids, counting the end cysteine and phenylalanine. Just the 51-base CDR3 DNA is kept, in frame starting at base 1. Relative to germline, V is missing 4 bases and J is missing 6 bases, with 8 bases of the junction outside any gene match.

Using the deep immunoSEQ assay, TCR CDR3 regions were amplified from genomic DNA by multiplex PCR. For each cell subset, the extracted genomic DNA was distributed evenly across all wells of several immunoSEQ 96-well plates, and each plate served as one replicate. For sorted subsets, each replicate PCR was loaded with approximately 0.2 ug genomic DNA, equivalent to about 30,000 T cell genomes. The purified libraries were quantified using a Qubit 3.0 fluorometer, sized with a Bioanalyzer 2100, and then quantified again using the KAPA Library Quantification kit. A separate single-read 150-cycle Illumina NextSeq 550 flow cell was used to sequence each immunoSEQ 96-well plate. For the original study's pipeline: Because the immunoSEQ output held only junctional sequences and lacked quality scores, the filtering could not match the filtering applied to full-length reads. To assign V/J genes and CDR3, sequences were annotated against IMGT germline references using PyIR, a Python wrapper for IgBLAST v1.9. Reads with weak V/J assignments (E-value above 1e-6), missing CDR3, stop codons, out-of-frame junctions, or ambiguous translated residues were removed. V3J clonotypes were defined by identical inferred V gene, J gene, and CDR3 amino acid sequence. Percentage overlap between repertoires was computed as shared unique clonotypes divided by the size of the smaller repertoire. Repertoire richness was assessed with RTK rarefaction, the Chao1 estimator, and Recon v2.1 estimates of unobserved clonotypes. Generation probabilities were computed with OLGA for all TCRbeta clonotypes obtained by the gDNA method from a handful of donors. As stored in TCRdb, this immuneACCESS dataset retains in-frame rearrangements with V and J assigned. A fraction of the clones does not appear; measured against another copy, unresolved V genes explain less than half of the discrepancy, and the remainder lacks a known reason. The DNA was the basis for D and trimming; V, J and clone size are from that table. The sample contains more than 2 million clones, roughly 96% of them found a single time. 0.13% of the sample is taken by the ten largest.

This receptor was identified in a man aged 18 to 30 in good health. The rearrangement joined TRBV10-3 to TRBJ2-2, with 13 junctional bases fitting TRBD2. The specimen was naive CD4+ T cells sorted from blood. What this sample's cell subset or site label stands for: CD45RA+ positively selected. For the CDR3, the sequence is CAISGTSGGPGPGELFF. Read as DNA, the sequence is TGTGCCATCAGTGGGACTAGCGGGGGCCCGGGGCCCGGGGAGCTGTTTTTT.